Below, 16 T cell receptor beta chains from the same sample are listed, as sequenced in a study of T cell responses to AZD1222 COVID-19 vaccine. Assay: immunoSEQ multiplex PCR; the TCRdb copy retains only in-frame clones and omits some. The sample lists more than 70,000 clones; 91% were seen once. The specimen comprised peripheral blood, sampled 28 days after the second AZD1222 dose. Receptors were obtained from an adult who received the AZD1222 COVID-19 vaccine.

This clone has just a few counts. The chain has TRBV19 and TRBJ2-4; the match to TRBD1 covers 8 bases. Unmatched junction bases numbered 15, after V lost 5 bases and J lost 0 bases. CDR3 size: 19 residues. Germline V gives CDR1 LNHDA, CDR2 SQIVND (reference sequence). CDR3 in amino acids: CASSRPGTGQTLAKNIQYF. CDR3 bases: TGTGCCAGTAGTCGCCCGGGGACAGGCCAAACGTTAGCCAAAAACATTCAGTACTTC.

Many counts were recorded for this clone. The rearrangement links TRBV5-1 to TRBJ1-1; D might be TRBD1 (5 bases). V was trimmed by 5 bases and J by 1 base, leaving 12 bases between them. CDR1 is SGHRS and CDR2 is YFSETQ in the germline V gene. The CDR3 has 14 residues. The CDR3 region has the DNA TGCGCCAGCAGACTGTGGGACGGGAACACTGAAGCTTTCTTT. It specifies CASRLWDGNTEAFF.

Here the CDR3 reads CASSLVGTVSGYTF. The CDR3, as DNA: TGTGCCAGCAGCTTAGTCGGTACTGTCAGTGGCTACACCTTC. The chain joins TRBV7-2 to TRBJ1-2, with unresolved D. This CDR3 region has 14 residues. Germline V CDR1 and CDR2: SGHTA, FQGNSA. V shed 1 base and J shed 7 bases, with 13 bases lying between them.

J is TRBJ2-7 and V is TRBV5-1, with 11 bases identical to TRBD2. Germline V gene sequence: CDR1 SGHRS, CDR2 YFSETQ. The ends lost 3 bases at V and 4 bases at J; junction bases unmatched: 15. The CDR3 is made up of 18 amino acids. The chain's CDR3 is CASSSMGLAASEGYEQYF. The CDR3 DNA is TGCGCCAGCAGCTCTATGGGACTAGCGGCCTCAGAGGGATACGAGCAGTACTTC.

J is TRBJ2-1 and V is TRBV18; 12 bases are shared with TRBD2. This CDR3 spans 15 amino acids. CDR1 is KGHSH, CDR2 LQKENI, per germline. The V segment lost 6 bases and the J segment 2 bases; nucleotides outside the gene matches: 2. The CDR3 region is CASSTSGGAYNEQFF. The CDR3 region has the DNA TGTGCCAGCTCGACTAGCGGGGGAGCCTACAATGAGCAGTTCTTC. The whole variable domain, remainder taken from reference TRBV18 and TRBJ2-1, is NAGVMQNPRHLVRRRGQEARLRCSPMKGHSHVYWYRQLPEEGLKFMVYLQKENIIDESGMPKERFSAEFPKEGPSILRIQQVVRGDSAAYFCASSTSGGAYNEQFFGPGTRLTVL.

The chain joins TRBV24-1 to TRBJ1-3; D is undetermined. Germline V gene lookup returns CDR1 KGHDR and CDR2 SFDVKD. The CDR3 consists of 14 residues. The V and J ends lost 2 bases and 1 base respectively, with 5 bases between them. The CDR3 coding sequence is TGTGCCACCAGTGATTCCAAGTCTGGAAACACCATATATTTT. This gives the protein CATSDSKSGNTIYF.

CDR3 sequence: CAWSVGQGTYNEQFF. The CDR3 DNA reads TGTGCCTGGAGTGTAGGGCAGGGAACCTACAATGAGCAGTTCTTC. The chain couples TRBV30 to TRBJ2-1, with a weak D call TRBD1 (5 bases). The CDR3 runs 15 residues. The germline V gene encodes CDR1 GTSNPN and CDR2 SVGIG (reference sequence). Trimming stripped 0 bases from V and 2 bases from J, with 11 bases between. Using reference TRBV30 and TRBJ2-1 for the parts outside the CDR3, the full variable domain is SQTIHQWPATLVQPVGSPLSLECTVEGTSNPNLYWYRQAAGRGLQLLFYSVGIGQISSEVPQNLSASRPQDRQFILSSKKLLLSDSGFYLCAWSVGQGTYNEQFFGPGTRLTVL.

The gene calls are TRBV7-3 and TRBJ2-1; D perhaps matches TRBD2 (5 bases). The CDR3 consists of 16 residues. Trimming shortened V by 0 bases and J by 7 bases, and 16 bases separated the two germline ends. Per germline, CDR1 SGHTA and CDR2 FQGTGA. The CDR3, as DNA: TGTGCCAGCAGCTTAACGGTTCTAGCTCAACAGAATGAGCAGTTCTTC. Translation gives CASSLTVLAQQNEQFF. The full variable domain, in which reference TRBV7-3 and TRBJ2-1 provide the parts outside the CDR3, is GAGVSQTPSNKVTEKGKYVELRCDPISGHTALYWYRQSLGQGPEFLIYFQGTGAADDSGLPNDRFFAVRPEGSVSTLKIQRTERGDSAVYLCASSLTVLAQQNEQFFGPGTRLTVL.

The V call is TRBV30, the J call TRBJ1-4, with TRBD1 identical over 9 bases. The CDR3 totals 15 residues. V shed 2 bases, J shed 14 bases, and the junction held 15 bases outside the gene matches. Germline lookup yields CDR1 GTSNPN and CDR2 SVGIG (reference sequence). The CDR3 DNA reads TGTGCCTGGAGTACGAAACGGACAGGGGCAACGTATCTGTTTTTT. Residues: CAWSTKRTGATYLFF.

The chain employs TRBV18 and TRBJ2-1; D not certain. Looked up from germline, CDR1 is KGHSH and CDR2 is LQKENI. Trimming removed 3 bases from V and 9 bases from J, with 9 bases in between. This CDR3 comprises 12 residues. The CDR3 region has the DNA TGTGCCAGCTCACCGACGGTGGGTGAGCAGTTCTTC. Translating gives CASSPTVGEQFF.

The chain recombines TRBV28 with TRBJ2-7, with 10 positions matching TRBD2. Germline V gives CDR1 MDHEN, CDR2 SYDVKM. The CDR3 spans 15 residues. V lost 6 bases and J lost 6; bases outside the gene matches: 11. CDR3 sequence: CASRRAGGPGGEQYF. The CDR3 DNA follows: TGTGCCAGCAGGAGAGCGGGAGGGCCAGGAGGCGAGCAGTACTTC.

This chain uses TRBV29-1 with TRBJ2-1; a possible D gene is TRBD2 (5 bases). This CDR3 contains 14 residues. Germline-derived CDR1 and CDR2 are SQVTM and ANQGSEA. V shed 2 bases and J shed 0 bases, with 8 bases lying between them. Written as DNA, the CDR3 is TGCAGCGTTGAAATCCGGGACTCCTACAATGAGCAGTTCTTC. It specifies CSVEIRDSYNEQFF.

This chain joins TRBV3-1 (or the pseudogene TRBV3-2) and TRBJ2-7; 7 nucleotides line up with TRBD2. Per the germline V gene, CDR1 is LGHDT and CDR2 is YNNKEL (reference sequence). After removal of 5 bases from V and 2 bases from J, the junction contained 6 bases not matched to a gene. The CDR3 loop spans 14 amino acids. CDR3 sequence (DNA): TGTGCCAGCAGCAAGTCTAGCGGAACCTACGAGCAGTACTTC. It codes for CASSKSSGTYEQYF.

This clone showed up just once. The chain combines TRBV6-5 with TRBJ2-4, with 8 bases matching TRBD2. The CDR3 is 16 residues long. The V gene's germline CDR1 is MNHEY and CDR2 SVGAGI. V was pared by 1 base and J by 0 bases, with 2 bases of the junction left unmatched. CDR3 sequence reads: CASSYYSGIAKNIQYF. The DNA for the CDR3 is TGTGCCAGCAGTTACTATAGCGGGATAGCCAAAAACATTCAGTACTTC.

The rearrangement links TRBV9 to TRBJ1-4; perhaps TRBD1 as D (5 bases). The CDR3 contains 15 residues. Germline V gene data show CDR1 as SGDLS and CDR2 as YYNGEE. The V and J ends lost 3 bases and 7 bases respectively, with 16 bases between them. The CDR3 is CASSAHQGLGEKLFF. The CDR3 DNA follows: TGTGCCAGCAGCGCCCATCAGGGTTTAGGTGAAAAACTGTTTTTT.

This chain uses TRBV28 with TRBJ1-2; 10 bases line up with TRBD1. The CDR3 extends over 15 amino acids. Germline values: CDR1 MDHEN, CDR2 SYDVKM. The junction had 7 bases not matched to a gene; V was cut back by 3 bases and J by 6 bases. CDR3 coding DNA: TGTGCCAGCAGTTTCACTGGACAGGGGGAAAATGGCTACACCTTC. Encoded protein: CASSFTGQGENGYTF.